Listed below are T cell receptor beta chains from one sample, sequenced in a study of T cells in Graves' hyperthyroidism and ophthalmopathy. TCRdb independently ran MiXCR on the multiplex PCR reads; one entry per CDR3 protein. The data hold fewer than 900,000 distinct CDR3 sequences, with approximately 18% observed a single time. The source material was blood. The receptors were sampled from a woman between 45 and 65 years old with Graves' hyperthyroidism that later progressed to Graves' ophthalmopathy. Each CDR3 is given with its conserved first and last residue. D genes are given only for firm matches. Clone sizes are given selectively: once, few, many, or a class where the clone is expanded.

DNA,CDR3,V,J,size,D
TGTGCCAGCAGTTACAGCGGGGGGGCGTCGAGTGAGCAGTTCTTC,CASSYSGGASSEQFF,TRBV6-1,TRBJ2-1,NA,TRBD2
TGTGCCAGCAGAACGACAGATTCTGGAAACACCATATATTTT,CASRTTDSGNTIYF,TRBV12-3/TRBV12-4,TRBJ1-3,few,NA
TGTGCCACCGGGGCACCCACGAACACCGGGGAGCTGTTTTTT,CATGAPTNTGELFF,TRBV24-1,TRBJ2-2,many,NA
TGTGCCAGCAGTCTATTCAATGAGCAGTTCTTC,CASSLFNEQFF,TRBV27,TRBJ2-1,many,NA
TGTGCCAGTAATGAGGGGAGGAACACTGAAGCTTTCTTT,CASNEGRNTEAFF,TRBV19,TRBJ1-1,many,NA
TGTGCCAGCAGCTTAGGTTTGGCAGCAGAGACCCAGTACTTC,CASSLGLAAETQYF,TRBV7-2,TRBJ2-5,few,NA
TGCGCCAGCAGCTCCAGGACAGGTTCCTACGAGCAGTACTTC,CASSSRTGSYEQYF,TRBV5-1,TRBJ2-7,many,TRBD1
TGTGCCAGCAGCCACGTGGGGGGGACGGACGGTGAGCAGTTCTTC,CASSHVGGTDGEQFF,TRBV3-1,TRBJ2-1,many,TRBD2
TGTGCCAGCAGCCGGCAGGGGACCACGAACACCGGGGAGCTGTTTTTT,CASSRQGTTNTGELFF,TRBV6-1,TRBJ2-2,few,NA
TGTGCCAGCAGCCAACGGCAGGGGAGCACTGAAGCTTTCTTT,CASSQRQGSTEAFF,TRBV3-1,TRBJ1-1,many,NA
TGTGCCAGCAGCCGGGGTGGACAGGGGGTTTCATACGAGCAGTACTTC,CASSRGGQGVSYEQYF,TRBV7-2,TRBJ2-7,NA,TRBD1
TGCAGTGCTAGGGCCATGGGGGATAGCAATCAGCCCCAGCATTTT,CSARAMGDSNQPQHF,TRBV20-1,TRBJ1-5,few,NA
TGCAGCGTTTCTAGGAACAGGGGATCCGCTGAGCAGTTCTTC,CSVSRNRGSAEQFF,TRBV29-1,TRBJ2-1,NA,TRBD1
TGTGCCAGCAGCATGACAGGGTTGCACTATGGCTACACCTTC,CASSMTGLHYGYTF,TRBV6-1,TRBJ1-2,NA,TRBD1
TGTGCCAGCAGCTTAGGGACTAGCGGGGGCGAGACCCAGTACTTC,CASSLGTSGGETQYF,TRBV7-2,TRBJ2-5,few,TRBD2
TGTGCCAGCAGCCAACATCTGGGGGACACCGGGGAGCTGTTTTTT,CASSQHLGDTGELFF,TRBV3-1,TRBJ2-2,few,NA
TGTGCCAGCAGTTACAGGGCGGCGGCCACTGAAGCTTTCTTT,CASSYRAAATEAFF,TRBV5-4,TRBJ1-1,many,NA
TGTGCCAGCGAGGACAGGGGCTCGACTGAAGCTTTCTTT,CASEDRGSTEAFF,TRBV19,TRBJ1-1,once,TRBD1
TGTGCCAGCAGCGTCTTCGGCGGGGGGGCCGTAGATACGCAGTATTTT,CASSVFGGGAVDTQYF,TRBV7-3,TRBJ2-3,many,TRBD2
TGTGCCAGCAGCGTAGTTAGGGGAGGGAACACTGAAGCTTTCTTT,CASSVVRGGNTEAFF,TRBV9,TRBJ1-1,few,NA
TGTGCCAGCAGGATTGTGCAGGCGGGGACCAATACGCAGTATTTT,CASRIVQAGTNTQYF,TRBV6-1,TRBJ2-3,NA,NA
TGTGCCAGCAGCTTATTCGCCCAGCCTAATGAAAAACTGTTTTTT,CASSLFAQPNEKLFF,TRBV7-8,TRBJ1-4,many,NA
TGTGCCAGCAGGGGGGGACTAGCGGGCCGAGAGACCCAGTACTTC,CASRGGLAGRETQYF,TRBV2,TRBJ2-5,NA,TRBD2
TGTGCCAGCAGCCACTCTCCCCGACAACTCTATGGCTACACCTTC,CASSHSPRQLYGYTF,TRBV3-1,TRBJ1-2,many,NA
TGTGCCAGCAGCTTAGCGTCGGGAAGCTCCTACGAGCAGTACTTC,CASSLASGSSYEQYF,TRBV7-6,TRBJ2-7,many,NA
TGTGCCAGCAACAAGGAACAGGGCTATAATTCACCCCTCCACTTT,CASNKEQGYNSPLHF,TRBV12-3/TRBV12-4,TRBJ1-6,many,NA
TGTGCCAGCAGCGTCCAATCCCTAGGCTACAATGAGCAGTTCTTC,CASSVQSLGYNEQFF,TRBV9,TRBJ2-1,NA,NA
TGCGCCAGCAGCTTGGATCCGGGGTTGGCTGGAAACACCATATATTTT,CASSLDPGLAGNTIYF,TRBV5-1,TRBJ1-3,few,NA